This T cell receptor beta chain was recovered during a study of cytotoxic CD8 clonotypes in ibrutinib-treated CLL. The sample holds a few counts of this clone. TCRdb keeps only in-frame clones here, not all; method: immunoSEQ multiplex PCR. Among over 250,000 clones listed, 65% to 85% were seen once. The sample was PBMCs, taken at disease progression, from a patient treated with ibrutinib. The clonotype comes from a human donor with chronic lymphocytic leukemia.

DNA of the CDR3: TGTGCCAGCAGGACAGGGCGCAATTCACCCCTCCACTTT. Its translation: CASRTGRNSPLHF. The chain employs TRBV5-6 and TRBJ1-6, with 7 bases fitting TRBD1. CDR1 SGHDT and CDR2 YYEEEE come from the germline V gene. V trimming: 5 bases; J trimming: 7 bases; junction bases outside the gene matches: 3. This CDR3 region has 13 residues.